The rows below give T cell receptor beta chains drawn from one sample of a study of T cell changes during pregnancy in multiple sclerosis. Sequencing used immunoSEQ multiplex PCR; TCRdb keeps in-frame clones, though not all of them. The sample contains some 80,000 clones, approximately 95% of which appear only once. Sequencing was performed on CD4+ T cells from peripheral blood mononuclear cells, taken after pregnancy. The receptor set was obtained from a female donor with multiple sclerosis, enrolled in a pregnancy study. CDR3s leave out the opening cysteine and the closing phenylalanine or tryptophan.

J,V,CDR3
TRBJ2-3,TRBV5-1,ASSLAAYTDTQY
TRBJ2-2,TRBV15,ATSRGPSGRAPGELF
TRBJ2-1,TRBV15,ATSRGGLVAEQF
TRBJ2-7,TRBV6-4,ASSDPLLVAGGPLLYEQY
TRBJ2-1,TRBV5-1,ASSLVGTSGIYEQF
TRBJ2-7,TRBV27,ASKGRELYEQY
TRBJ1-3,TRBV7-9,ASSLALSGLSGNTIY
TRBJ1-4,TRBV19,ASSTRGPSEKLF
TRBJ2-4,TRBV29-1,SVKTDSLAKNIQY
TRBJ2-1,TRBV15,ATSRDQGVRRNEQF
TRBJ1-5,TRBV30,AWSVQGGSNQPQH
TRBJ2-2,TRBV11-3,ASSLAPSGSVRHTGELF
TRBJ1-5,TRBV6-5,ASSYTGDQPQH
TRBJ1-2,TRBV7-9,ASSLVDRANPNYGYT
TRBJ2-1,TRBV28,ASSLFLPSGSYDEQF
TRBJ2-7,TRBV5-1,ASSPAERLAASYEQY
TRBJ1-2,TRBV2,ASRGQTGRGGYT
TRBJ1-2,TRBV5-3,ARSSMGSGADGYT
TRBJ1-1,TRBV28,ASSSTEEAF
TRBJ2-3,TRBV19,ASSIDGSGDTQY
TRBJ2-4,TRBV10-3,AISDEGLAGLGNIQY
TRBJ2-7,TRBV6-1,ASSESPEPYEQY
TRBJ2-7,TRBV4-3,ASSQDIREGRYEQY
TRBJ1-5,TRBV7-2,ASSLVIDQPQH
TRBJ1-6,TRBV28,ASSVWSGQGANSPLH
TRBJ1-1,TRBV7-2,ASSLVGGRANTEAF
TRBJ2-7,TRBV5-1,ASRNLAGGGKSYEQY
TRBJ2-7,TRBV27,ASSITGERYEQY
TRBJ2-1,TRBV19,ASSTRGYEQF
TRBJ2-1,TRBV15,ATTKGRVTYNEQF
TRBJ1-1,TRBV2,ASSPRGGTEAF
TRBJ1-2,TRBV7-2,ASSLQQGFGYT
TRBJ1-5,TRBV19,ASSPWTGTLNQPQH
TRBJ2-1,TRBV7-3,ASSFSGGTASNEQF
TRBJ2-7,TRBV5-1,ASSLAGLSSYEQY
TRBJ1-4,TRBV7-2,ASSLVVFEKLF
TRBJ2-7,TRBV7-2,ASSLGLVTSYEQY
TRBJ1-2,TRBV9,ASSSRWGGNGYT
TRBJ1-4,TRBV11-1,ASSLDYRGTNEKLF
TRBJ2-7,TRBV5-1,ASSPIAGGSEQY